This T cell receptor beta chain was retrieved from a study of read filtering for tumor transcriptome and immune sequencing. Molecular barcoded adaptors covering alpha/delta and beta/gamma chains were used on 400 to 450 ng RNA. Each CDR3 protein is one row after TCRdb ran MiXCR on the reads. The sample comprises 25,000 to 35,000 distinct CDR3 sequences, less than 20% of which are singletons, and 16% rests with the top ten. The study, taken as a whole, reports: Sorted CD138-negative bone marrow cells were not purified T cells.

CDR1 and CDR2 (germline): LNHDA, SQIVND (reference sequence). CDR3 length equals 14 residues. V was clipped by 3 bases and J by 2 bases, with 11 bases between them. This clonotype was seen many times. Its cognate antigen is unknown. Sample: a population of CD138-negative cells sorted from bone marrow. This clonotype was obtained from a donor aged 40 or older with multiple myeloma. V and J are TRBV19 and TRBJ2-7; D assignment may be TRBD1 or TRBD2 (6 bases each). CDR3 coding DNA: TGTGCCAGTAGTATCTCCGGGGGCGCCTACGAGCAGTACTTC. Protein: CASSISGGAYEQYF.